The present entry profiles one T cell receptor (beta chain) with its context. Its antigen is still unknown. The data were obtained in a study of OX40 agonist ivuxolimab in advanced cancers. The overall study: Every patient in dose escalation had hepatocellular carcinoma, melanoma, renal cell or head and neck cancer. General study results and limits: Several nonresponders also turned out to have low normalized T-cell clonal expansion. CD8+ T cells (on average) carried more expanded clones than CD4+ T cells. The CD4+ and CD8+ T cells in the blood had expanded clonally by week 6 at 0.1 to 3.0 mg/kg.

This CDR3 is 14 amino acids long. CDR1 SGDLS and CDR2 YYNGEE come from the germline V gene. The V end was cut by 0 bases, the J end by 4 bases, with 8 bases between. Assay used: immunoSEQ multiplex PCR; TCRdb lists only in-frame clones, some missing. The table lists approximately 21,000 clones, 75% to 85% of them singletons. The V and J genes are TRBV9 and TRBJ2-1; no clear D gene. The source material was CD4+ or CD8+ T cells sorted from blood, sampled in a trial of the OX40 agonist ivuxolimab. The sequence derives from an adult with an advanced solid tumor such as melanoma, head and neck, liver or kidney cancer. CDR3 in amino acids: CASSVDSVYNEQFF. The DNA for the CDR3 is TGTGCCAGCAGCGTAGATTCGGTATACAATGAGCAGTTCTTC.